The 15 T cell receptor beta chains in this list originate from one sample, sequenced in a study of early T cells in non-severe SARS-CoV-2 infection. TCRdb fed the 5' RACE reads into MiXCR, producing one record per CDR3 protein. The table shows around 80,000 distinct CDR3 sequences, with less than 15% occurring only once. Sequenced material: whole blood. These receptors originate from an adult who was a healthcare worker with PCR-confirmed SARS-CoV-2 infection or an uninfected control (not recorded which).

The V gene is TRBV6-6, the J gene TRBJ2-4, with D perhaps TRBD2 (6 bases). V was cut by 5 bases and J by 3 bases, with 11 bases left in between. The germline CDR1 and CDR2 sequences are MNHNY and SVGAGI (reference sequence). This CDR3 contains 14 residues. Here the CDR3 DNA reads TGTGCCAGCAGTGGGGAGGAAAGCAAAAACATTCAGTACTTC. Its translation: CASSGEESKNIQYF.

The gene calls are TRBV19 and TRBJ1-5; a possible D gene is TRBD1 (5 bases). The germline gives CDR1 LNHDA, CDR2 SQIVND (reference sequence). This CDR3 has 13 residues. With 6 bases removed from V and 7 bases from J, the gap between germline ends came to 13 bases. CDR3 nucleotide sequence: TGTGCCAGTAGCATCTGGGGGAGCCAGCCCCAGCATTTT. This encodes CASSIWGSQPQHF. The whole variable domain, remainder taken from reference TRBV19 and TRBJ1-5, is DGGITQSPKYLFRKEGQNVTLSCEQNLNHDAMYWYRQDPGQGLRLIYYSQIVNDFQKGDIAEGYSVSREKKESFPLTVTSAQKNPTAFYLCASSIWGSQPQHFGDGTRLSIL.

Ten or more counts support this clonotype. The chain carries TRBV29-1 and TRBJ1-4; the D is unclear. Germline lookup yields CDR1 SQVTM and CDR2 ANQGSEA. V was pared by 3 bases and J by 7 bases, with 6 bases between. The CDR3 is 11 residues long. CDR3 in amino acids: CSVEGGEKLFF. In nucleotides, the CDR3 is TGCAGCGTTGAGGGAGGTGAAAAACTGTTTTTT.

The chain employs TRBV6-5 and TRBJ2-1, with 11 positions matching TRBD2. Germline CDR1 is MNHEY and CDR2 is SVGAGI. The CDR3 sequence is 16 residues long. The V gene end was trimmed by 2 bases and the J gene end by 7 bases; junction bases not matched to a gene: 7. The CDR3 sequence: CASSYRPSGRLNEQFF. The CDR3 DNA is TGTGCCAGCAGTTACCGTCCTAGCGGGAGGTTGAATGAGCAGTTCTTC.

This clonotype was found many times. This rearrangement joins TRBV6-4 to TRBJ2-5, with TRBD1 matching over 9 bases. CDR3 length equals 14 residues. J gave up 11 bases and V 6 bases, and 13 bases lay outside the gene matches. Germline V gene data show CDR1 as MRHNA and CDR2 as SNTAGT. CDR3 protein: CASSYSPGQGPQYF. CDR3 coding DNA: TGTGCCAGCAGCTATTCGCCGGGACAGGGACCGCAGTACTTC.

Only a few counts were recorded for this clonotype. This rearrangement joins TRBV20-1 to TRBJ1-6; no clear D. V gave up 0 bases and J gave up 7 bases, with 16 bases separating them. This CDR3 has 16 residues. In germline, CDR1 is DFQATT, CDR2 SNEGSKA (reference sequence). CDR3 sequence reads: CSARDVSGMGNSPLHF. The CDR3 DNA is TGCAGTGCTAGAGATGTAAGTGGGATGGGGAATTCACCCCTCCACTTT.

The chain carries TRBV3-1 and TRBJ2-7; 9 nucleotides line up with TRBD2. The germline CDR1 and CDR2 sequences are LGHDT and YNNKEL (reference sequence). Losses at the gene ends were 3 bases for V and 0 bases for J; bases not matched to a gene: 3. The CDR3 is 15 amino acids. The CDR3, as DNA: TGTGCCAGCAGCCAGGGACTAGCATTCTCCTACGAGCAGTACTTC. This encodes CASSQGLAFSYEQYF.

This chain links TRBV5-4 with TRBJ2-3; 10 nucleotides align to TRBD2. Germline lookup yields CDR1 SGHNT and CDR2 YYREEE (reference sequence). There are 16 residues in the CDR3. The trim removed 2 bases at V and 3 bases at J, leaving 6 bases unmatched. CDR3 nucleotides: TGTGCCAGCAGCTTAAGCGGGGGGGGATGGACAGATACGCAGTATTTT. This codes for CASSLSGGGWTDTQYF.

This clonotype was observed a handful of times. V usage is TRBV19 and J usage is TRBJ2-2, with D maybe TRBD2 (6 bases). The CDR3 is made up of 13 amino acids. Deletions cut 7 bases from V and 4 bases from J, with 10 bases between. Germline V gene data show CDR1 as LNHDA and CDR2 as SQIVND (reference sequence). This CDR3 is CASNWRGTGELFF. The CDR3 DNA reads TGTGCCAGTAATTGGCGGGGCACCGGGGAGCTGTTTTTT.

There are many counts of this clonotype. CDR3 DNA sequence: TGTGCCAGCAGCGACGGCAATCAGCCCCAGCATTTT. This translates into CASSDGNQPQHF. The V and J genes are TRBV9 and TRBJ1-5; D gene uncertain. This CDR3 contains 12 residues. Trimming cost V 3 bases and J 2 bases, with 3 bases left between them. CDR1 is SGDLS, CDR2 YYNGEE, per germline.

This clonotype was recorded a few times. CDR3 loop: CASSLSLAGTYEQYF. As DNA, the CDR3 is TGTGCCAGCAGCTTATCCCTAGCGGGCACCTACGAGCAGTACTTC. The chain combines TRBV11-2 with TRBJ2-7; 8 nucleotides align to TRBD2. With V trimmed by 2 bases and J by 2 bases, 5 bases remained unmatched. The CDR3 is 15 amino acids. The germline gives CDR1 SGHAT, CDR2 FQNNGV.

J is TRBJ2-7 and V is TRBV12-3 or TRBV12-4; 12 bases fit TRBD2. Trimming took 4 bases from V and 4 from J; bases not matched to a gene: 5. The CDR3 loop spans 15 amino acids. The CDR3, as DNA: TGTGCCAGCAGTTCCCCGGGACTAGCGGGTTACGAGCAGTACTTC. Translating it yields CASSSPGLAGYEQYF.

In this sample, this clonotype turned up many times. V is TRBV2 and J is TRBJ1-2, with 9 bases lining up with TRBD1. The germline CDR1 and CDR2 sequences are SNHLY and FYNNEI. The CDR3 has 17 residues. V shed 1 base, J shed 3 bases, and the junction held 9 bases outside the gene matches. The CDR3 DNA sequence: TGTGCCAGCAGTGAAGAAGGGGGGACAGGGCTGGACTATGGCTACACCTTC. Translating it yields CASSEEGGTGLDYGYTF.

The V call is TRBV6-2 or TRBV6-3, the J call TRBJ2-7; 9 bases are a match to TRBD2. This CDR3 comprises 15 residues. V gave up 4 bases and J gave up 4 bases; unmatched junction bases: 8. In germline, CDR1 is MNHEY, CDR2 SVGEGT. The CDR3: CASSSGGSGRYEQYF. The CDR3 DNA follows: TGTGCCAGCAGTTCCGGGGGTAGCGGGAGATACGAGCAGTACTTC.

This clonotype has at least ten counts. The V gene is TRBV29-1, the J gene TRBJ1-1; D might be TRBD1 (5 bases). V lost 1 base, J lost 2 bases, and 8 bases lay in between. The CDR3 runs 13 residues. Germline-derived CDR1 and CDR2 are SQVTM and ANQGSEA. Here the CDR3 reads CSVEGRGNTEAFF. In DNA form, the CDR3 reads TGCAGCGTTGAAGGGAGGGGAAACACTGAAGCTTTCTTT.